These 26 T cell receptor beta chains were all obtained from the same sample, sequenced in a study of T-cell reconstitution after alpha-beta-depleted transplantation in children. This sample's TCRbeta library carried unique molecular identifier barcodes. TCRdb used MiXCR to reprocess the PCR reads, holding one entry per CDR3 protein. The top ten clones hold about 7.3% of a sample with fewer than 120,000 distinct CDR3 sequences, about a tenth of them seen once. The sequencing used PBMCs from the stem cell graft donor, collected from the stem cell graft. The source is a human donor who donated a stem cell graft to a child with acute lymphoblastic leukemia.

This clonotype was seen many times. V is TRBV12-3 or TRBV12-4 and J is TRBJ2-2; maybe TRBD2 (5 bases). CDR3 length equals 15 residues. The V end lost 2 bases, the J end lost 4 bases, and 11 bases lay between the germline ends. The CDR3 reads CASSLTLRGTGELFF. The CDR3 bases are TGTGCCAGCAGTTTAACACTCCGGGGCACCGGGGAGCTGTTTTTT.

This clonotype has at least ten counts. The V gene is TRBV29-1, the J gene TRBJ2-2; D remains ambiguous. CDR1 is SQVTM, CDR2 ANQGSEA, per germline. V lost 6 bases and J 3 bases, leaving 17 bases between the germline ends. This CDR3 has 15 amino acids. The CDR3 loop reads CSVATVDWDTGELFF. The DNA for the CDR3 is TGCAGCGTGGCCACAGTAGACTGGGACACCGGGGAGCTGTTTTTT.

This clonotype has a count of ten or more. This chain uses TRBV4-2 with TRBJ2-5; D is undetermined. This CDR3 is 15 amino acids long. V shed 1 base and J shed 4 bases, with 13 bases lying between them. Germline V gives CDR1 LGHNA, CDR2 YNFKEQ. CDR3 amino acids: CASSQGGSSGETQYF. The CDR3 nucleotides read TGTGCCAGCAGCCAAGGGGGATCGTCGGGAGAGACCCAGTACTTC.

This clonotype was observed at least ten times. The chain links TRBV19 to TRBJ2-4; tentatively, D is TRBD1 (5 bases). The CDR3 runs to 17 residues. Germline V CDR1 and CDR2: LNHDA, SQIVND (reference sequence). V was pared by 3 bases and J by 1 base, with 16 bases between. CDR3 nucleotide sequence: TGTGCCAGTAGTATTTCCCAGGGTCTTGGGGCCAAAAACATTCAGTACTTC. Protein product: CASSISQGLGAKNIQYF.

This clonotype was seen ten or more times. The V and J genes are TRBV11-2 and TRBJ2-3; 7 bases map to TRBD2. Germline values: CDR1 SGHAT, CDR2 FQNNGV. The CDR3 is made up of 16 amino acids. V was pared by 7 bases and J by 1 base, with 11 bases of the junction left unmatched. CDR3 in amino acids: CASTPYRDYRTDTQYF. The CDR3 bases are TGTGCCAGCACCCCCTACCGGGACTACCGCACAGATACGCAGTATTTT.

This clonotype came up many times. The chain is built from TRBV5-5 and TRBJ1-1; 8 nucleotides align to TRBD1. The V gene end was trimmed by 4 bases and the J gene end by 0 bases; junction bases not matched to a gene: 8. This CDR3 has 16 amino acids. Per germline, CDR1 SGHKS and CDR2 YYEKEE (reference sequence). In DNA, the CDR3 is TGTGCCAGCAGCATCGGACAGGGACGCATGAACACTGAAGCTTTCTTT. This encodes CASSIGQGRMNTEAFF.

This clonotype has ten or more counts. V and J are TRBV20-1 and TRBJ1-2; perhaps TRBD1 as D (6 bases). The CDR3 runs 14 residues. Deletions cut 6 bases from V and 3 bases from J, with 17 bases between. The germline CDR1 and CDR2 sequences are DFQATT and SNEGSKA (reference sequence). This chain's CDR3 is CSATVRGGDYGYTF. CDR3 in DNA: TGCAGTGCCACAGTCAGAGGGGGAGACTATGGCTACACCTTC.

This clonotype showed up many times. The chain joins TRBV29-1 to TRBJ1-2; D not certain. The CDR3 is 13 residues long. The V end lost 7 bases, the J end lost 6 bases, and 18 bases lay between the germline ends. Germline CDR1 reads SQVTM; CDR2 reads ANQGSEA. The CDR3 bases are TGCAGCGCCCGAACCGCGGAGAGGGATGGCTACACCTTC. Protein sequence: CSARTAERDGYTF.

There are many counts of this clonotype. This sequence joins TRBV19 and TRBJ2-5; 11 bases are a match to TRBD1. J was trimmed by 4 bases and V by 6 bases; bases with no gene match: 4. Germline CDR1 and CDR2: LNHDA and SQIVND (reference sequence). This CDR3 region has 14 residues. The CDR3 loop reads CASSPGQGAETQYF. The CDR3 nucleotides are TGTGCCAGTAGCCCAGGACAGGGGGCAGAGACCCAGTACTTC.

This clonotype was seen ten or more times. V and J are TRBV12-3 or TRBV12-4 and TRBJ1-1, with TRBD1 as a possible D gene (5 bases). There are 14 residues in the CDR3. The ends were cut back, 7 bases at V and 0 bases at J, with 12 bases in the middle. The DNA for the CDR3 is TGTGCCAGCACCCCCGGGGCTATGAACACTGAAGCTTTCTTT. Translating gives CASTPGAMNTEAFF.

This clonotype was seen repeatedly, ten times or more. V gene TRBV12-3 or TRBV12-4 combines with J gene TRBJ2-1, with 9 bases fitting TRBD1. The CDR3 is 16 residues long. Trimming removed 5 bases from V and 3 bases from J; junction bases left unmatched: 8. CDR3 nucleotide sequence: TGTGCCAGCAGTCCTAACCGGGACAGGGTCTACAATGAGCAGTTCTTC. It codes for CASSPNRDRVYNEQFF.

This clonotype was seen repeatedly, ten times or more. The chain recombines TRBV19 with TRBJ1-6; 8 nucleotides match TRBD1. Germline V CDR1 and CDR2: LNHDA, SQIVND (reference sequence). Trimming at V came to 6 bases and at J to 5 bases, leaving 3 bases not matched to a gene. The CDR3 totals 14 residues. CDR3 region: CASRTQGDNSPLHF. The CDR3 DNA reads as TGTGCCAGTAGAACACAGGGGGATAATTCACCCCTCCACTTT.

V and J are TRBV30 and TRBJ1-2, with D possibly matching TRBD1 (6 bases). With 0 bases removed from V and 11 bases from J, the gap between germline ends came to 13 bases. Germline CDR1 is GTSNPN and CDR2 is SVGIG (reference sequence). The CDR3 is made up of 12 amino acids. The CDR3 bases are TGTGCCTGGAGTGTACTTGAGGGGGTGTACACCTTC. It encodes CAWSVLEGVYTF.

This clonotype was observed many times. This chain uses TRBV12-3 or TRBV12-4 with TRBJ1-4; D ambiguous. Trimming shortened V by 3 bases and J by 8 bases, and 10 bases separated the two germline ends. The CDR3 runs to 13 residues. This chain's CDR3 is CASSFTLSEKLFF. The CDR3 DNA sequence: TGTGCCAGCAGTTTTACTCTGAGCGAAAAACTGTTTTTT.

In this sample, this clonotype turned up many times. V and J are TRBV20-1 and TRBJ2-3; no reliable D call. CDR3 length equals 13 residues. V was cut by 3 bases and J by 0 bases, with 7 bases left in between. CDR1 is DFQATT, CDR2 SNEGSKA, per germline (reference sequence). The CDR3 nucleotides read TGCAGTGCTAGCGGCCCTAGCACAGATACGCAGTATTTT. It encodes CSASGPSTDTQYF.

This clonotype was seen ten or more times. This chain uses TRBV4-1 with TRBJ2-3; 9 bases are shared with TRBD2. The CDR3 sequence is 20 residues long. V lost 3 bases and J lost 2; bases outside the gene matches: 18. Germline V lookup: CDR1 MGHRA, CDR2 YSYEKL. In DNA, the CDR3 is TGCGCCAGCAGCCAGAGGGGGGGACAACCCGGACTAGCGATCACAGATACGCAGTATTTT. Translating it yields CASSQRGGQPGLAITDTQYF.

This clonotype appeared many times. This rearrangement joins TRBV11-2 to TRBJ2-1; no clear D. This CDR3 has 12 residues. V lost 1 base, J lost 9 bases, and 7 bases lay in between. From germline, CDR1 is SGHAT and CDR2 FQNNGV. The CDR3: CASSLATGEQFF. The CDR3 DNA sequence: TGTGCCAGCAGCTTAGCTACCGGTGAGCAGTTCTTC.

This clonotype has a count of ten or more. This chain joins TRBV5-1 and TRBJ1-4; TRBD1 is a possible D gene (6 bases). Germline-derived CDR1 and CDR2 are SGHRS and YFSETQ. Trimming pared 4 bases from V and 3 bases from J, leaving 10 bases between. This CDR3 is 14 amino acids long. The CDR3 is CASSGRTANEKLFF. The CDR3 DNA reads as TGCGCCAGCAGCGGAAGGACAGCTAATGAAAAACTGTTTTTT.

In its sample, this clonotype was seen many times. CDR3 DNA sequence: TGTGCTAGTGGTAGACTTGTCGAGCAGTACTTC. Translated: CASGRLVEQYF. The rearrangement uses TRBV12-5 and TRBJ2-7; the D is unclear. The CDR3 runs 11 residues. V shed 5 bases and J shed 6 bases, with 8 bases lying between them. Germline loops: CDR1 LGHNT, CDR2 FRNRAP.

The chain carries TRBV9 and TRBJ2-5; possibly TRBD2 for D (5 bases). CDR3 size: 13 residues. Germline CDR1 and CDR2: SGDLS and YYNGEE. V was clipped by 2 bases and J by 5 bases, with 10 bases between them. CDR3: CASSVRGTETQYF. The DNA of the CDR3 is TGTGCCAGCAGCGTTCGGGGTACGGAGACCCAGTACTTC.

This clonotype was seen ten or more times. The genes are TRBV19 and TRBJ2-7, with D unresolved. Germline V gives CDR1 LNHDA, CDR2 SQIVND (reference sequence). This CDR3 spans 13 amino acids. Between the trimmed V and J ends, which lost 3 bases and 0 bases, there was a span of 6 bases. CDR3 protein: CASSILDSYEQYF. DNA for the CDR3: TGTGCCAGTAGTATCTTGGACTCCTACGAGCAGTACTTC.

This clonotype showed up many times. The V call is TRBV25-1, the J call TRBJ2-7; no firm D call. V lost 2 bases, J lost 1 base, and 9 bases lay in between. There are 14 residues in the CDR3. Per the germline V gene, CDR1 is MGHDK and CDR2 is SYGVNS. Here the CDR3 reads CASSESPLSYEQYF. The DNA for the CDR3 is TGTGCCAGCAGTGAAAGTCCTCTTTCCTACGAGCAGTACTTC.

This clonotype was detected many times. The rearrangement links TRBV4-1 to TRBJ2-7, with 11 bases that match TRBD1. Unmatched junction bases numbered 4, after V lost 3 bases and J lost 6 bases. The CDR3 length is 14 residues. The V gene's germline CDR1 is MGHRA and CDR2 YSYEKL. CDR3 DNA: TGCGCCAGCAGCCACGGACAGGGGGCGGGCGAGCAGTACTTC. This translates into CASSHGQGAGEQYF.

This clonotype was seen ten or more times. The chain employs TRBV7-2 and TRBJ2-4; D is unresolved. Trimming left V 1 base short and J 6 bases short, with 13 bases between. The CDR3 spans 15 residues. The germline gives CDR1 SGHTA, CDR2 FQGNSA. CDR3 in amino acids: CASSLGEGGRNIQYF. As DNA, the CDR3 is TGTGCCAGCAGCTTAGGGGAAGGCGGCAGAAACATTCAGTACTTC. The full variable domain, completed using reference TRBV7-2 and TRBJ2-4, is GAGVSQSPSNKVTEKGKDVELRCDPISGHTALYWYRQSLGQGLEFLIYFQGNSAPDKSGLPSDRFSAERTGGSVSTLTIQRTQQEDSAVYLCASSLGEGGRNIQYFGAGTRLSVL.

Many counts were recorded for this clonotype. V usage is TRBV27 and J usage is TRBJ2-3; D is uncertain. The CDR3 consists of 15 residues. Germline assignment: CDR1 MNHEY and CDR2 SMNVEV (reference sequence). The V gene lost 2 bases and the J gene lost 2 bases, with 11 bases spanning the gap. CDR3 coding DNA: TGTGCCAGCAGTTTAGAGGCCTCCTACACAGATACGCAGTATTTT. This translates into CASSLEASYTDTQYF.

The table lists this clonotype with many counts. The junction differs from germline at one of its ends, possibly a read error. This chain links TRBV7-7 with TRBJ2-3, with D tentatively TRBD1 (6 bases). Germline V gives CDR1 SSHAT, CDR2 FNYEAQ (reference sequence). The CDR3 contains 15 residues. The CDR3: CASSSGGGHTDTQYF. The CDR3 region has the DNA TGTGCTAGCAGCTCAGGTGGGGGACACACAGATACGCAGTATTTT.